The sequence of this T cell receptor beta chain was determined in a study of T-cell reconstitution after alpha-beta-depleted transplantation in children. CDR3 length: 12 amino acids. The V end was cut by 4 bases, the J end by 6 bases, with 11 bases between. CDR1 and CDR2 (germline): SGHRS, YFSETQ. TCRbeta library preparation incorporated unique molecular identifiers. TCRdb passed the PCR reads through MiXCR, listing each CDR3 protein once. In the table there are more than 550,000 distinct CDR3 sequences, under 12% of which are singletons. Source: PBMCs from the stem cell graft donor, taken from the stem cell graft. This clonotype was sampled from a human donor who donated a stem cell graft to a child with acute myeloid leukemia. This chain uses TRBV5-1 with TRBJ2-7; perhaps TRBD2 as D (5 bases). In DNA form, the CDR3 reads TGCGCCAGCAGCACCCCCGCGGGCGAGCAGTACTTC. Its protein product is CASSTPAGEQYF. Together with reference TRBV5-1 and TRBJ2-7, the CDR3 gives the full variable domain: KAGVTQTPRYLIKTRGQQVTLSCSPISGHRSVSWYQQTPGQGLQFLFEYFSETQRNKGNFPGRFSGRQFSNSRSEMNVSTLELGDSALYLCASSTPAGEQYFGPGTRLTVT.